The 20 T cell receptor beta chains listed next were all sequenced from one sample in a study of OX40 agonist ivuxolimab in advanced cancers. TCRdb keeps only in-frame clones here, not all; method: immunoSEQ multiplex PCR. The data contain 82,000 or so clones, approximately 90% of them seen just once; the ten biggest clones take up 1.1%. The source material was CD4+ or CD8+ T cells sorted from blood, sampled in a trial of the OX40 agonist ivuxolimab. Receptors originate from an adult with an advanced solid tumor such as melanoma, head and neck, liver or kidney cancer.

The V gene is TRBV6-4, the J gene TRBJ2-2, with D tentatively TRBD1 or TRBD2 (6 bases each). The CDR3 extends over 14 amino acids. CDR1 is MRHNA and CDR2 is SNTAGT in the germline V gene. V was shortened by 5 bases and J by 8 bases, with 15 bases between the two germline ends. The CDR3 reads CASSTTGGTGELFF. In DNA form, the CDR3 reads TGTGCCAGCAGTACTACCGGAGGGACAGGGGAGCTGTTTTTT.

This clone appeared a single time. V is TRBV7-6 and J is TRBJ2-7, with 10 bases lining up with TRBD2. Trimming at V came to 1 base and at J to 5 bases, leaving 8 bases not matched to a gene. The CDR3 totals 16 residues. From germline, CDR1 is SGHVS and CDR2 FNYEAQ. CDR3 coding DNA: TGTGCCAGCAGCTTAGAGCCTAGCGGGAGTTTTAACGAGCAGTACTTC. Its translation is CASSLEPSGSFNEQYF.

The CDR3 is CASSDRHGKNIQYF. CDR3 coding DNA: TGTGCCAGTTCGGACCGACACGGAAAAAACATTCAGTACTTC. The rearrangement uses TRBV19 and TRBJ2-4; D not certain. With 8 bases removed from V and 4 bases from J, the gap between germline ends came to 15 bases. This CDR3 comprises 14 residues. Germline V gives CDR1 LNHDA, CDR2 SQIVND (reference sequence).

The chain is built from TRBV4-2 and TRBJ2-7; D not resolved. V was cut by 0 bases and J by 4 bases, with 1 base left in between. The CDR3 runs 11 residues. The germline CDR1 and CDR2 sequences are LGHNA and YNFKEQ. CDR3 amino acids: CASSQEYEQYF. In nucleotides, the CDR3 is TGTGCCAGCAGCCAAGAGTACGAGCAGTACTTC.

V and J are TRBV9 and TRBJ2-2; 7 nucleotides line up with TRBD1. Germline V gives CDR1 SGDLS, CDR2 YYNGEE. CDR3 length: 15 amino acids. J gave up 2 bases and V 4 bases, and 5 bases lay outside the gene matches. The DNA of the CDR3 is TGTGCCAGCAGCCGACAGGGCGCAAACACCGGGGAGCTGTTTTTT. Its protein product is CASSRQGANTGELFF.

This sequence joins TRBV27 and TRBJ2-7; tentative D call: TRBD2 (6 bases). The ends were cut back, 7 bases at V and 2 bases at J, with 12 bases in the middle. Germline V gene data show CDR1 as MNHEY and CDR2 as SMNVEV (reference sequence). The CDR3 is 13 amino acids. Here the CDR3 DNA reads TGTGCCAGCAAGGACTACCGAGCCTACGAGCAGTACTTC. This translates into CASKDYRAYEQYF.

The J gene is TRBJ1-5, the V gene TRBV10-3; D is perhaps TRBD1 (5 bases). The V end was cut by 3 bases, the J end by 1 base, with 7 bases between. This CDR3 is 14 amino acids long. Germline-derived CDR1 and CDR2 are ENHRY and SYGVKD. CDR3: CAISDRESNQPQHF. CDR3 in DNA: TGTGCCATCAGTGACAGGGAGAGCAATCAGCCCCAGCATTTT.

The CDR3 coding sequence is TGTGCCAGCAGCTACGGACAGTCGAACACTGAAGCTTTCTTT. This sequence encodes CASSYGQSNTEAFF. This rearrangement joins TRBV7-8 to TRBJ1-1; weak D call: TRBD1 (6 bases). This CDR3 contains 14 residues. Trimming shortened V by 4 bases and J by 1 base, and 10 bases separated the two germline ends. Per the germline V gene, CDR1 is SGHVS and CDR2 is FQNEAQ.

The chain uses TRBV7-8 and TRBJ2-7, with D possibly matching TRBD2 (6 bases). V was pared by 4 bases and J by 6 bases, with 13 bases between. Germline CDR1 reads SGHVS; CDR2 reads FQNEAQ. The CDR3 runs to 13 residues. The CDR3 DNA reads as TGTGCCAGCAGCTGGGGGACTTCGGGCGAGCAGTACTTC. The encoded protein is CASSWGTSGEQYF. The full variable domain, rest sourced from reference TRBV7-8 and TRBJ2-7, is GAGVSQSPRYKVAKRGQDVALRCDPISGHVSLFWYQQALGQGPEFLTYFQNEAQLDKSGLPSDRFFAERPEGSVSTLKIQRTQQEDSAVYLCASSWGTSGEQYFGPGTRLTVT.

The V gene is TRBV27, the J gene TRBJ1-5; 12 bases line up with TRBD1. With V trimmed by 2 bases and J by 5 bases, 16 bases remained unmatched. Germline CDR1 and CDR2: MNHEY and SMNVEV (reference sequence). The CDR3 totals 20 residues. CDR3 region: CASSLSPLGQGARGDQPQHF. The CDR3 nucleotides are TGTGCCAGCAGTTTAAGCCCCTTGGGACAGGGGGCGAGAGGGGATCAGCCCCAGCATTTT.

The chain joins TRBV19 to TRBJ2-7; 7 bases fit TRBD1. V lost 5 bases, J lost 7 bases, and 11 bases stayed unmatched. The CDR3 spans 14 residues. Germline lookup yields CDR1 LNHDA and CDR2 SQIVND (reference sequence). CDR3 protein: CASSPDRTWGEQYF. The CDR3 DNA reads TGTGCCAGTAGTCCGGACAGGACCTGGGGGGAGCAGTACTTC.

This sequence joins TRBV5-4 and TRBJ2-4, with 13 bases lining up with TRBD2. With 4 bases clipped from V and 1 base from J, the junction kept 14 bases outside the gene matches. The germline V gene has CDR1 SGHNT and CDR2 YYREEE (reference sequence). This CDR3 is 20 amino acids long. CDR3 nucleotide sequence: TGTGCCAGCAGCCCTAGACTAGCGGGAGGCGGGGGAATGGCCAAAAACATTCAGTACTTC. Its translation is CASSPRLAGGGGMAKNIQYF. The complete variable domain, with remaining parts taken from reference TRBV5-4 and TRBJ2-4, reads ETGVTQSPTHLIKTRGQQVTLRCSSQSGHNTVSWYQQALGQGPQFIFQYYREEENGRGNFPPRFSGLQFPNYSSELNVNALELDDSALYLCASSPRLAGGGGMAKNIQYFGAGTRLSVL.

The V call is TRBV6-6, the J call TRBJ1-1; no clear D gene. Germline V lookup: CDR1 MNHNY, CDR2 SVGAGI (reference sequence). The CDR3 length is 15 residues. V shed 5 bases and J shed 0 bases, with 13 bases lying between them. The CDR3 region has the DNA TGTGCCAGCAGTCCGCGGACCGGGATGAACACTGAAGCTTTCTTT. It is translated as CASSPRTGMNTEAFF.

The CDR3 loop reads CASAGLADNEQFF. The CDR3 DNA sequence: TGTGCCAGCGCGGGACTAGCGGACAATGAGCAGTTCTTC. J is TRBJ2-1 and V is TRBV5-4; 11 bases are a match to TRBD2. CDR1 is SGHNT and CDR2 is YYREEE in the germline V gene (reference sequence). V lost 7 bases and J lost 5; bases outside the gene matches: 2. The length of the CDR3 is 13 residues.

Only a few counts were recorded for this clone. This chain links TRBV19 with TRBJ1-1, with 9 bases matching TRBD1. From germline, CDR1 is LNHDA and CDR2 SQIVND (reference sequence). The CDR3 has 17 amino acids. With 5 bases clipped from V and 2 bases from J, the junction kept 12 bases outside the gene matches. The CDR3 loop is CASSLGPGTGTNTEAFF. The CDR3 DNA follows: TGTGCCAGTAGTCTCGGTCCCGGGACAGGGACCAACACTGAAGCTTTCTTT.

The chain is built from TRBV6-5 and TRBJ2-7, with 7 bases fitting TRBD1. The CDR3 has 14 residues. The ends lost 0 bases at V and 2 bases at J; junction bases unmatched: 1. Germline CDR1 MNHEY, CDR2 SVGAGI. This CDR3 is CASSYSGTAYEQYF. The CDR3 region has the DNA TGTGCCAGCAGTTACTCCGGGACAGCCTACGAGCAGTACTTC.

CDR3 sequence reads: CASSPTTAGLAAEAFF. CDR3 nucleotide sequence: TGTGCCAGCTCACCGACTACTGCGGGGCTAGCGGCTGAAGCTTTCTTT. The chain combines TRBV18 with TRBJ1-1; D may be TRBD1 (5 bases). V was pared by 3 bases and J by 6 bases, with 20 bases between. CDR1 and CDR2 (germline): KGHSH, LQKENI. This CDR3 contains 16 residues.

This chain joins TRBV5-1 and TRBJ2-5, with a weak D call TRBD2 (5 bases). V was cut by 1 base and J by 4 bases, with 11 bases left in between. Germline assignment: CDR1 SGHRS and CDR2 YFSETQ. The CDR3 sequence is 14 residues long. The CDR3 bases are TGCGCCAGCAGCTTGTTAGCGATTGGAGAGACCCAGTACTTC. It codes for CASSLLAIGETQYF.

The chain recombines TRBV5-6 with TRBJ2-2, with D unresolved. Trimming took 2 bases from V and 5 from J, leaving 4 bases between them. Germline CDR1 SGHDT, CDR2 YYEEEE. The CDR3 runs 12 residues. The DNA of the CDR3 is TGTGCCAGCAGCTTAGCTACCGGGGAGCTGTTTTTT. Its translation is CASSLATGELFF.

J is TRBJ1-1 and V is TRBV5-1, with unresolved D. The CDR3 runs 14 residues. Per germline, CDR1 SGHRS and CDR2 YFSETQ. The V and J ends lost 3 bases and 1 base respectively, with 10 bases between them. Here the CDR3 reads CASSSFLGNTEAFF. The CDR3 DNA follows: TGCGCCAGCAGCTCATTCCTAGGGAACACTGAAGCTTTCTTT.